Listed here are 26 T cell receptor beta chains from one sample, sequenced in a study of PD-L1 blockade in urothelial cancer. Sequencing used immunoSEQ multiplex PCR; TCRdb keeps in-frame clones, though not all of them. Altogether 45,000 to 60,000 clones are present, nearly 90% being singletons, with the ten largest covering less than 8%. This specimen was PBMCs, taken around atezolizumab (anti-PD-L1) treatment. Every receptor here comes from a man in his sixties with urothelial cancer.

The V gene is TRBV11-3, the J gene TRBJ1-1, with D perhaps TRBD1 (5 bases). Germline values: CDR1 SGHNT, CDR2 YENEEA. The CDR3 sequence is 17 residues long. V was clipped by 0 bases and J by 1 base, with 15 bases between them. The CDR3 sequence: CASSLDRDSERNTEAFF. The CDR3 DNA is TGTGCCAGCAGCTTAGACAGGGACTCGGAGAGGAACACTGAAGCTTTCTTT.

The chain carries TRBV5-1 and TRBJ1-2, with TRBD1 identical over 7 bases. Germline V gene sequence: CDR1 SGHRS, CDR2 YFSETQ. V trimming: 0 bases; J trimming: 1 base; junction bases outside the gene matches: 0. The CDR3 has 14 residues. DNA of the CDR3: TGCGCCAGCAGCTTGGGACAGGGTAACTATGGCTACACCTTC. Translating it yields CASSLGQGNYGYTF.

The V and J genes are TRBV7-3 and TRBJ1-2; 9 bases match TRBD1. From germline, CDR1 is SGHTA and CDR2 FQGTGA. The CDR3 sequence is 12 residues long. With 10 bases clipped from V and 8 bases from J, the junction kept 8 bases outside the gene matches. The CDR3 region has the DNA TGTGCCACCCGGGGACAGGGTGGCGGCTACACCTTC. It translates to CATRGQGGGYTF. The variable domain in full, with the rest retrieved from reference TRBV7-3 and TRBJ1-2, is GAGVSQTPSNKVTEKGKYVELRCDPISGHTALYWYRQSLGQGPEFLIYFQGTGAADDSGLPNDRFFAVRPEGSVSTLKIQRTERGDSAVYLCATRGQGGGYTFGSGTRLTVV.

This chain joins TRBV7-2 and TRBJ1-6; D is perhaps TRBD1 (6 bases). Trimming took 5 bases from V and 10 from J, leaving 18 bases between them. This CDR3 spans 15 amino acids. Germline V gene lookup returns CDR1 SGHTA and CDR2 FQGNSA. CDR3 nucleotide sequence: TGTGCCAGCAGCCGCTGGACAGACCGTTCCTCACCCCTCCACTTT. The encoded protein is CASSRWTDRSSPLHF.

The V gene is TRBV4-1, the J gene TRBJ2-5, with 10 nucleotides matching TRBD2. The CDR3 runs to 18 residues. The V gene's germline CDR1 is MGHRA and CDR2 YSYEKL. Trimming took 1 base from V and 5 from J; bases not matched to a gene: 13. CDR3 in DNA: TGCGCCAGCAGCCAAGTGAGGTCAAGCGGGGGGGCAAAGGAGACCCAGTACTTC. Protein sequence: CASSQVRSSGGAKETQYF.

The gene calls are TRBV27 and TRBJ2-2; TRBD1 is a possible D gene (5 bases). V was clipped by 6 bases and J by 2 bases, with 19 bases between them. The CDR3 covers 17 residues. Germline CDR1 is MNHEY and CDR2 is SMNVEV (reference sequence). CDR3 nucleotides: TGTGCCAGCAGACAAAGGGGCGGCATCCTAAACACCGGGGAGCTGTTTTTT. This sequence encodes CASRQRGGILNTGELFF.

This chain joins TRBV7-2 and TRBJ2-7; 7 bases match TRBD2. The CDR3 consists of 15 residues. V trimming: 5 bases; J trimming: 3 bases; junction bases outside the gene matches: 10. CDR1 is SGHTA and CDR2 is FQGNSA in the germline V gene. Written as DNA, the CDR3 is TGTGCCAGCAGCCCGGGGGGAGGGCAGGACTACGAGCAGTACTTC. Its translation: CASSPGGGQDYEQYF.

The chain is built from TRBV9 and TRBJ2-5; perhaps TRBD2 as D (6 bases). Deletions cut 0 bases from V and 5 bases from J, with 11 bases between. CDR3 size: 14 residues. CDR1 is SGDLS and CDR2 is YYNGEE in the germline V gene. The CDR3: CASSVGLAGETQYF. CDR3 DNA: TGTGCCAGCAGCGTAGGCTTGGCGGGGGAGACCCAGTACTTC.

The rearrangement links TRBV6-5 to TRBJ1-5; D is unclear. This CDR3 is built from 15 residues. With 0 bases removed from V and 8 bases from J, the gap between germline ends came to 14 bases. Germline V CDR1 and CDR2: MNHEY, SVGAGI. This CDR3 is CASSYSLAVYEPQHF. For the CDR3, the DNA is TGTGCCAGCAGTTACTCTCTGGCAGTGTATGAGCCCCAGCATTTT.

This rearrangement joins TRBV6-1 to TRBJ2-2; D might be TRBD1 (6 bases). Germline loops: CDR1 MNHNS, CDR2 SASEGT. The CDR3 is 15 amino acids. V was cut by 7 bases and J by 2 bases, with 14 bases left in between. CDR3 sequence: CASTLQGFNTGELFF. For the CDR3, the DNA is TGTGCCAGCACCCTACAGGGATTTAACACCGGGGAGCTGTTTTTT.

The chain has TRBV27 and TRBJ1-1, with unresolved D. CDR3 length: 16 residues. Looked up from germline, CDR1 is MNHEY and CDR2 is SMNVEV (reference sequence). Trimming pared 0 bases from V and 2 bases from J, leaving 13 bases between. The CDR3 loop is CASSLSGSRPNTEAFF. In DNA form, the CDR3 reads TGTGCCAGCAGTTTATCGGGTTCGCGGCCTAACACTGAAGCTTTCTTT.

V is TRBV4-3 and J is TRBJ1-2, with 8 bases matching TRBD1. Per the germline V gene, CDR1 is LGHNA and CDR2 is YSLEER. The V gene end was trimmed by 2 bases and the J gene end by 2 bases; junction bases not matched to a gene: 10. The CDR3 loop spans 17 amino acids. CDR3 region: CASSQRDTGGKNYGYTF. CDR3 in DNA: TGCGCCAGCAGCCAACGCGATACAGGGGGAAAAAACTATGGCTACACCTTC.

As DNA, the CDR3 is TGTGCCAGCAGCGTAGTCTCAGGGCCCGGGGAGCTGTTTTTT. It is translated as CASSVVSGPGELFF. This chain connects TRBV9 to TRBJ2-2, with D possibly being TRBD1 (5 bases). The V gene lost 0 bases and the J gene lost 6 bases, with 9 bases spanning the gap. The CDR3 length is 14 residues. Germline CDR1 and CDR2: SGDLS and YYNGEE.

V usage is TRBV19 and J usage is TRBJ1-1, with 7 bases identical to TRBD1. Germline-derived CDR1 and CDR2 are LNHDA and SQIVND (reference sequence). The CDR3 covers 12 residues. V trimming: 8 bases; J trimming: 5 bases; junction bases outside the gene matches: 5. The CDR3 DNA reads TGTGCCAGTCACAGGGGAGGAACTGAAGCTTTCTTT. This codes for CASHRGGTEAFF.

The V gene is TRBV6-1, the J gene TRBJ1-2; 9 bases line up with TRBD1. V lost 5 bases to trimming and J lost 7 bases; unmatched junction nucleotides: 8. Germline values: CDR1 MNHNS, CDR2 SASEGT. This CDR3 is built from 14 residues. The CDR3 nucleotides read TGTGCCAGCAGTCCCCGGGGACAGGGTTCTGGCTACACCTTC. Its protein is CASSPRGQGSGYTF.

CDR3 in DNA: TGTGCCAGCAGATCTGGACAGGGGGCCCACGAGCAGTACTTC. It codes for CASRSGQGAHEQYF. The chain couples TRBV6-6 to TRBJ2-7, with TRBD1 matching over 11 bases. CDR3 size: 14 residues. V was clipped by 6 bases and J by 5 bases; unmatched bases: 6. Germline assignment: CDR1 MNHNY and CDR2 SVGAGI (reference sequence).

The CDR3 coding sequence is TGTGCCAGCAGAAGGGACAGGCAGGGTGGGGGGCAGTACTTC. Translated, it gives CASRRDRQGGGQYF. V is TRBV6-5 and J is TRBJ2-7; 8 nucleotides align to TRBD1. Germline CDR1 and CDR2: MNHEY and SVGAGI. The CDR3 has 14 amino acids. V shed 6 bases, J shed 9 bases, and the junction held 13 bases outside the gene matches.

This clone was picked up a small number of times. The gene calls are TRBV7-2 and TRBJ1-2; D gene ambiguous. Between the trimmed V and J ends, which lost 5 bases and 4 bases, there was a span of 20 bases. CDR1 and CDR2 from the germline V gene are SGHTA and FQGNSA. The CDR3 loop spans 16 amino acids. The CDR3, as DNA: TGTGCCAGCAGCACCGTACAGAGCGCGGGCATCTATGGCTACACCTTC. This sequence encodes CASSTVQSAGIYGYTF.

The chain uses TRBV11-1 and TRBJ2-1, with 8 nucleotides matching TRBD2. Germline V gene data show CDR1 as SGHAT and CDR2 as FQDESV (reference sequence). With 1 base clipped from V and 2 bases from J, the junction kept 1 base outside the gene matches. There are 15 residues in the CDR3. The CDR3 is CASSLEGLAYNEQFF. The CDR3 coding sequence is TGTGCCAGCAGCTTAGAGGGACTAGCCTACAATGAGCAGTTCTTC.

V gene TRBV18 combines with J gene TRBJ2-5, with a weak D call TRBD2 (5 bases). The CDR3 covers 16 residues. The germline V gene encodes CDR1 KGHSH and CDR2 LQKENI. V was cut by 4 bases and J by 5 bases, with 20 bases left in between. As DNA, the CDR3 is TGTGCCAGCTCACATTTGAGGGAGAAGGGTTTGGAGACCCAGTACTTC. This encodes CASSHLREKGLETQYF.

V usage is TRBV5-1 and J usage is TRBJ2-7; no definite D call. The germline CDR1 and CDR2 sequences are SGHRS and YFSETQ. This CDR3 is 14 amino acids long. The V and J ends lost 0 bases and 0 bases respectively, with 7 bases between them. CDR3 bases: TGCGCCAGCAGCTTGGAGTCACACTCCTACGAGCAGTACTTC. This codes for CASSLESHSYEQYF.

J is TRBJ2-7 and V is TRBV7-9, with D possibly matching TRBD2 (6 bases). V lost 4 bases and J 3 bases, leaving 13 bases between the germline ends. This CDR3 contains 14 residues. CDR1 and CDR2 from the germline V gene are SEHNR and FQNEAQ (reference sequence). Here the CDR3 reads CASSSGTLNYEQYF. The CDR3 DNA reads TGTGCCAGCAGCTCCGGGACTCTAAACTACGAGCAGTACTTC.

The chain employs TRBV10-2 and TRBJ2-7; D remains unclear. Germline loops: CDR1 WSHSY, CDR2 SAAADI. CDR3 length: 13 amino acids. V was cut by 2 bases and J by 2 bases, with 7 bases left in between. DNA for the CDR3: TGCGCCAGCAGTGAGGGCCAAACCTACGAGCAGTACTTC. It translates to CASSEGQTYEQYF.

This chain links TRBV5-4 with TRBJ1-1; TRBD1 is a possible D gene (5 bases). There are 15 residues in the CDR3. Germline V CDR1 and CDR2: SGHNT, YYREEE (reference sequence). V shed 3 bases and J shed 5 bases, with 17 bases lying between them. CDR3 residues: CASSSRQTGGTEAFF. For the CDR3, the DNA is TGTGCCAGCAGCTCGAGACAGACGGGGGGGACTGAAGCTTTCTTT.

CDR3 sequence reads: CASGTGTGELFF. Here the CDR3 DNA reads TGTGCTAGTGGGACAGGGACCGGGGAGCTGTTTTTT. V and J are TRBV12-5 and TRBJ2-2, with 7 bases matching TRBD1. With 6 bases clipped from V and 5 bases from J, the junction kept 0 bases outside the gene matches. CDR3 size: 12 residues. Germline CDR1 reads LGHNT; CDR2 reads FRNRAP. Together with reference TRBV12-5 and TRBJ2-2, the CDR3 gives the full variable domain: DARVTQTPRHKVTEMGQEVTMRCQPILGHNTVFWYRQTMMQGLELLAYFRNRAPLDDSGMPKDRFSAEMPDATLATLKIQPSEPRDSAVYFCASGTGTGELFFGEGSRLTVL.

The V gene is TRBV7-2, the J gene TRBJ2-7, with D hard to call. Germline V lookup: CDR1 SGHTA, CDR2 FQGNSA. Trimming removed 3 bases at V and 0 bases at J, with 12 bases between. There are 15 residues in the CDR3. The CDR3: CASSFTTSGSYEQYF. As DNA, the CDR3 is TGTGCCAGCAGCTTCACGACATCAGGCTCCTACGAGCAGTACTTC.